Presented here are 25 T cell receptor beta chains from one specimen sequenced in a study of PD-1 blockade in classical Hodgkin lymphoma. Time point defined: cycle 4 day 1 (C4D1), after 5 to 7 weeks of nivolumab. Each and every patient relapsed after autologous stem cell transplantation, and patients got differing brentuximab vedotin exposure. Profiled with immunoSEQ multiplex PCR; TCRdb holds only in-frame clones, not every one. This table has 43,000 or so clones, around four fifths appearing once. The starting material was peripheral blood mononuclear cells (PBMCs), obtained before the fourth cycle of nivolumab. All receptors derive from a human donor with classical Hodgkin lymphoma.

V and J are TRBV7-9 and TRBJ2-7, with TRBD1 identical over 9 bases. Germline CDR1 and CDR2: SEHNR and FQNEAQ (reference sequence). V lost 5 bases, J lost 2 bases, and 7 bases stayed unmatched. The CDR3 extends over 15 amino acids. The CDR3 sequence is CASSGGQGFAYEQYF. In DNA, the CDR3 is TGTGCCAGCAGCGGGGGACAGGGTTTTGCCTACGAGCAGTACTTC.

This clone was observed a handful of times. J is TRBJ1-1 and V is TRBV30; 7 bases match TRBD1. V shed 7 bases and J 7 bases; nucleotides not matched to a gene: 12. The CDR3 runs to 13 residues. Germline V gene data show CDR1 as GTSNPN and CDR2 as SVGIG (reference sequence). The CDR3 DNA reads TGTGCCTCGACAGGGACATTCGGGAGTGAAGCTTTCTTT. It encodes CASTGTFGSEAFF.

The chain carries TRBV23-1 and TRBJ2-2, with TRBD1 as a possible D gene (6 bases). TRBV23-1 falls under the ORF class, with uncertain function. V shed 6 bases and J shed 2 bases, with 13 bases lying between them. The CDR3 length is 15 residues. CDR3: CASSKGTQNTGELFF. CDR3 bases: TGCGCCAGCAGCAAGGGGACACAAAACACCGGGGAGCTGTTTTTT.

The chain couples TRBV5-1 to TRBJ1-4, with D possibly matching TRBD1 (6 bases). The germline V and J ends were trimmed by 1 base and 7 bases, with 14 bases remaining between them. CDR3 length: 15 amino acids. The V gene's germline CDR1 is SGHRS and CDR2 YFSETQ. The CDR3 here is CASSLIGTPGEKLFF. The CDR3 coding sequence is TGCGCCAGCAGCTTGATAGGGACACCGGGTGAAAAACTGTTTTTT.

The chain combines TRBV2 with TRBJ1-1, with 10 bases matching TRBD1. The germline V gene encodes CDR1 SNHLY and CDR2 FYNNEI. V was clipped by 6 bases and J by 1 base; unmatched bases: 11. The CDR3 consists of 17 residues. CDR3 protein: CASRGGLGTGANTEAFF. The CDR3 nucleotides read TGTGCCAGCAGGGGCGGGCTCGGGACAGGGGCGAACACTGAAGCTTTCTTT.

This clone was seen just once. The gene calls are TRBV6-6 and TRBJ1-1; no clear D. The CDR3 has 12 amino acids. Between the trimmed V and J ends, which lost 5 bases and 1 base, there was a span of 5 bases. The germline CDR1 and CDR2 sequences are MNHNY and SVGAGI (reference sequence). CDR3 sequence: CASSLRNTEAFF. In nucleotides, the CDR3 is TGTGCCAGCAGTCTTAGGAACACTGAAGCTTTCTTT.

This clone is labeled as large. The chain uses TRBV7-9 and TRBJ2-7; possibly TRBD2 for D (7 bases). Trimming took 1 base from V and 6 from J, leaving 13 bases between them. CDR3 length: 14 residues. CDR1 and CDR2 (germline): SEHNR, FQNEAQ (reference sequence). CDR3 sequence (DNA): TGTGCCAGCAGCTTAGTCGGGGGGCGCGGCGAGCAGTACTTC. It is translated as CASSLVGGRGEQYF.

The genes are TRBV7-9 and TRBJ1-1; weak D call: TRBD1 (5 bases). Germline assignment: CDR1 SEHNR and CDR2 FQNEAQ (reference sequence). The length of the CDR3 is 15 residues. Trimming shortened V by 3 bases and J by 5 bases, and 16 bases separated the two germline ends. CDR3 sequence: CASSFGNRRGTEAFF. The CDR3 DNA is TGTGCCAGCAGCTTTGGAAACAGAAGGGGTACTGAAGCTTTCTTT. Full variable domain (outside the CDR3, taken from reference TRBV7-9 and TRBJ1-1): DTGVSQNPRHKITKRGQNVTFRCDPISEHNRLYWYRQTLGQGPEFLTYFQNEAQLEKSRLLSDRFSAERPKGSFSTLEIQRTEQGDSAMYLCASSFGNRRGTEAFFGQGTRLTVV.

V usage is TRBV27 and J usage is TRBJ2-3; D is ambiguous. Trimming left V 7 bases short and J 2 bases short, with 10 bases between. Germline-derived CDR1 and CDR2 are MNHEY and SMNVEV (reference sequence). This CDR3 comprises 13 residues. In nucleotides, the CDR3 is TGTGCCAGCACGAACACCGACACAGATACGCAGTATTTT. Encoded protein: CASTNTDTDTQYF.

The chain has TRBV30 and TRBJ1-5; 10 bases are shared with TRBD1. From germline, CDR1 is GTSNPN and CDR2 SVGIG (reference sequence). Trimming cost V 5 bases and J 7 bases; bases outside gene matches: 5. There are 13 residues in the CDR3. For the CDR3, the DNA is TGTGCCTGGGGGACAGGGGACGGACAGCCCCAGCATTTT. Translating gives CAWGTGDGQPQHF.

V is TRBV5-3 and J is TRBJ2-3, with D possibly being TRBD1 (5 bases). TRBV5-3 is known as an ORF, though its function is uncertain. CDR3 length equals 15 residues. Trimming shortened V by 8 bases and J by 4 bases, and 20 bases separated the two germline ends. CDR3 coding DNA: TGTGCCAGCAGCCCCAGGGAAACCTCCGCAGATACGCAGTATTTT. The encoded protein is CASSPRETSADTQYF.

The CDR3 DNA sequence: TGTGCCAGTAGCCGAACCCAGGGGTATCAGCCCCAGCATTTT. Translation gives CASSRTQGYQPQHF. The gene calls are TRBV19 and TRBJ1-5; D possibly corresponds to TRBD1 (6 bases). The CDR3 sequence is 14 residues long. The V gene's germline CDR1 is LNHDA and CDR2 SQIVND (reference sequence). V lost 6 bases and J 5 bases, leaving 14 bases between the germline ends.

The V call is TRBV6-1, the J call TRBJ2-3; 7 bases are shared with TRBD1. The CDR3 is made up of 12 amino acids. Germline CDR1 is MNHNS and CDR2 is SASEGT. The ends lost 3 bases at V and 10 bases at J; junction bases unmatched: 4. DNA of the CDR3: TGTGCCAGCAGTGATCCCGGGACAGCGCAGTATTTT. Protein product: CASSDPGTAQYF.

This rearrangement joins TRBV11-3 to TRBJ2-5; D is possibly TRBD1 (5 bases). CDR3 length: 15 residues. Germline V CDR1 and CDR2: SGHNT, YENEEA. V was cut by 2 bases and J by 2 bases, with 12 bases left in between. The DNA of the CDR3 is TGTGCCAGCAGCTTACTAGGACATATACAAGAGACCCAGTACTTC. Encoded protein: CASSLLGHIQETQYF.

The chain couples TRBV7-9 to TRBJ2-3; 8 positions agree with TRBD2. The junction had 2 bases not matched to a gene; V was cut back by 6 bases and J by 3 bases. This CDR3 is built from 13 residues. CDR1 SEHNR and CDR2 FQNEAQ come from the germline V gene (reference sequence). DNA for the CDR3: TGTGCCAGCAGAACTAGCGGTACAGATACGCAGTATTTT. It specifies CASRTSGTDTQYF.

The chain links TRBV7-3 to TRBJ2-2, with 7 bases fitting TRBD2. Germline V gives CDR1 SGHTA, CDR2 FQGTGA. The V segment lost 4 bases and the J segment 0 bases; nucleotides outside the gene matches: 5. This CDR3 has 16 amino acids. CDR3: CASSSTLAPNTGELFF. The CDR3 region has the DNA TGTGCCAGCAGCTCTACACTAGCGCCGAACACCGGGGAGCTGTTTTTT.

The CDR3 sequence: CASSLQGMNEQYF. For the CDR3, the DNA is TGCGCCAGCAGCTTACAGGGAATGAACGAGCAGTACTTC. The chain joins TRBV5-1 to TRBJ2-7, with D possibly matching TRBD1 (6 bases). CDR3 size: 13 residues. Trimming took off 2 bases at V and 5 bases at J, with 11 bases between the two ends. Looked up from germline, CDR1 is SGHRS and CDR2 is YFSETQ.

The rearrangement uses TRBV11-1 and TRBJ2-7; 10 bases are a match to TRBD1. Germline CDR1 is SGHAT and CDR2 is FQDESV (reference sequence). The CDR3 runs 13 residues. V shed 5 bases, J shed 6 bases, and the junction held 4 bases outside the gene matches. The CDR3, as DNA: TGTGCCAGCAGCAGCCGGGACAGGGGCGAGCAGTACTTC. Amino acid sequence: CASSSRDRGEQYF.

The CDR3 sequence is CAWSRGQGNQPQHF. The CDR3 DNA reads TGTGCCTGGAGTAGAGGACAGGGTAATCAGCCCCAGCATTTT. The chain recombines TRBV30 with TRBJ1-5; 8 bases line up with TRBD1. The CDR3 runs 14 residues. V shed 2 bases, J shed 4 bases, and the junction held 4 bases outside the gene matches. The germline CDR1 and CDR2 sequences are GTSNPN and SVGIG (reference sequence).

Only one count was recorded for this clone. The rearrangement joins TRBV7-2 to TRBJ1-1, with TRBD1 as a possible D gene (6 bases). Trimming stripped 3 bases from V and 1 base from J, with 9 bases between. The CDR3 spans 14 residues. CDR1 is SGHTA, CDR2 FQGNSA, per germline. DNA for the CDR3: TGTGCCAGCAGCTTTCAGGGGACGAACACTGAAGCTTTCTTT. Protein sequence: CASSFQGTNTEAFF.

The V and J genes are TRBV10-3 and TRBJ1-1; D is unclear. With 4 bases removed from V and 0 bases from J, the gap between germline ends came to 9 bases. The CDR3 covers 14 residues. Looked up from germline, CDR1 is ENHRY and CDR2 is SYGVKD. The CDR3: CAISVASLNTEAFF. The DNA of the CDR3 is TGTGCCATCAGTGTGGCGTCCTTGAACACTGAAGCTTTCTTT.

This sequence joins TRBV6-5 and TRBJ2-2, with TRBD2 matching over 7 bases. V gave up 6 bases and J gave up 6 bases; unmatched junction bases: 10. Germline CDR1 reads MNHEY; CDR2 reads SVGAGI. CDR3 length equals 15 residues. CDR3 sequence (DNA): TGTGCCAGCAGAACCCCCGGGACTAACTCCGGGGAGCTGTTTTTT. Its protein is CASRTPGTNSGELFF.

The rearrangement links TRBV19 to TRBJ1-2; no reliable D call. The germline gives CDR1 LNHDA, CDR2 SQIVND (reference sequence). The germline V and J ends were trimmed by 0 bases and 8 bases, with 10 bases remaining between them. CDR3 length equals 13 residues. The CDR3 DNA reads TGTGCCAGTAGTATAGACGCGGACTTCGGCTACACCTTC. Translated: CASSIDADFGYTF.

The chain recombines TRBV5-6 with TRBJ2-4, with D possibly TRBD2 on 5 matching bases. V was clipped by 5 bases and J by 2 bases, with 20 bases between them. CDR3 length: 17 residues. The germline gives CDR1 SGHDT, CDR2 YYEEEE. This chain's CDR3 is CASSTPEGAWTKNIQYF. The CDR3 bases are TGTGCCAGCAGTACCCCCGAGGGAGCGTGGACCAAAAACATTCAGTACTTC.

This chain links TRBV5-4 with TRBJ2-2; D is ambiguous. Germline CDR1 SGHNT, CDR2 YYREEE (reference sequence). Trimming removed 0 bases from V and 7 bases from J, with 7 bases in between. This CDR3 comprises 13 residues. CDR3 region: CASSLGSFGELFF. CDR3 nucleotides: TGTGCCAGCAGCTTGGGGAGCTTCGGGGAGCTGTTTTTT.